This T cell receptor (beta chain) derives from a study of blood T cell repertoires in COVID-19. The CDR3 is 16 amino acids. V was clipped by 2 bases and J by 10 bases; unmatched bases: 13. Germline CDR1 reads MNHEY; CDR2 reads SVGAGI. Seattle's enrolled individuals joined amid active infection and were then monitored longitudinally. The repertoire was sequenced with immunoSEQ multiplex PCR; TCRdb's copy has only in-frame clones and lacks some. The sample has hundreds of thousands of clones, 85% to 90% seen once. This clone appeared once. The chain uses TRBV6-5 and TRBJ2-1; 8 bases align to TRBD1. This TCR derives from a woman in her twenties or thirties with COVID-19, enrolled during active disease. The sequenced sample was peripheral blood. The CDR3 nucleotides are TGTGCCAGCAGTTACGGGATGGCAGGGGGCGCCGGGGAGCAGTTCTTC. This gives the protein CASSYGMAGGAGEQFF.